This T cell receptor (beta chain) is from a study of PD-1 blockade in classical Hodgkin lymphoma. All patients relapsed after autologous stem cell transplantation, and brentuximab vedotin exposure varied. Patients reached a best response of complete response, partial response or progressive disease. Concerning this clone itself: The antigen remains undetermined.

Repertoires were generated with immunoSEQ multiplex PCR, while TCRdb's copy carries only in-frame clones and drops some. The sample shows tens of thousands of clones, 88% of them seen only once. The study's findings and limits: Initiation of nivolumab under 1 year after ASCT led to exclusion of patients. Complete responders possessed baseline diversity comparable to newly diagnosed patients. TCR diversity at baseline was reported to be reduced in newly diagnosed patients relative to healthy donors.

This CDR3 contains 15 residues. Trimming took 4 bases from V and 4 from J; bases not matched to a gene: 10. Per germline, CDR1 SGHRS and CDR2 YFSETQ. The sequencing here drew on peripheral blood mononuclear cells (PBMCs), taken before the second cycle of nivolumab. The chain employs TRBV5-1 and TRBJ1-2; 7 bases map to TRBD1. This clonotype originated in a human donor with classical Hodgkin lymphoma. The CDR3 DNA follows: TGCGCCAGCAGCCTTGGAGACAGGGAGGTCTATGGCTACACCTTC. Amino acid sequence: CASSLGDREVYGYTF. The full variable domain, its missing parts supplied by reference TRBV5-1 and TRBJ1-2, is KAGVTQTPRYLIKTRGQQVTLSCSPISGHRSVSWYQQTPGQGLQFLFEYFSETQRNKGNFPGRFSGRQFSNSRSEMNVSTLELGDSALYLCASSLGDREVYGYTFGSGTRLTVV.